The rows below give T cell receptor beta chains drawn from one sample of a study of cytotoxic CD8 clonotypes in ibrutinib-treated CLL. Libraries were prepared by immunoSEQ multiplex PCR; TCRdb keeps only in-frame clonotypes and omits some of them. This sample has about 97,000 clones, with more than 75% found just once. The material sequenced was PBMCs, taken after 12 months of ibrutinib treatment. Receptors originate from a human donor with chronic lymphocytic leukemia. CDR3s include the opening cysteine and the closing phenylalanine or tryptophan. The order of the fields is CDR3 length, clone size, J gene, V gene, D gene, CDR3 protein, CDR3 DNA. D genes are given only for firm matches. Only some rows state a clone size, as once, few, many or a class for expanded clones.

15 . TRBJ2-1 TRBV19 TRBD1 CASSISGTANNEQFF TGTGCCAGTAGTATATCGGGGACAGCGAACAATGAGCAGTTCTTC
15 . TRBJ1-1 TRBV10-3 TRBD1 CAIKGATGIGTEAFF TGTGCCATCAAGGGCGCGACAGGGATCGGGACTGAAGCTTTCTTT
16 . TRBJ1-1 TRBV7-6 . CASSSHRNTGNTEAFF TGTGCCAGCAGCTCCCACAGGAACACGGGGAACACTGAAGCTTTCTTT
13 . TRBJ2-3 TRBV10-3 . CAIKGTSTDTQYF TGTGCCATCAAGGGAACTAGCACAGATACGCAGTATTTT
12 . TRBJ2-7 TRBV5-4 . CASSPRPYEQYF TGTGCCAGCAGCCCCCGTCCCTACGAGCAGTACTTC
15 . TRBJ2-1 TRBV5-5 . CASSTTPSSYNEQFF TGTGCCAGCAGCACGACACCGAGCTCCTACAATGAGCAGTTCTTC
15 . TRBJ2-3 TRBV18 TRBD2 CASSPTVAGVDTQYF TGTGCCAGCTCACCAACGGTTGCGGGGGTAGATACGCAGTATTTT
13 . TRBJ2-7 TRBV30 TRBD1 CAWRPDRDYEQYF TGTGCCTGGAGGCCTGACAGGGACTACGAGCAGTACTTC
13 . TRBJ1-5 TRBV6-1 . CASRGGAGQPQHF TGTGCCTCCCGGGGGGGGGCAGGCCAGCCCCAGCATTTT
14 . TRBJ2-1 TRBV10-3 . CATQRGLDYNEQFF TGTGCCACCCAACGGGGGCTAGATTACAATGAGCAGTTCTTC
15 . TRBJ1-5 TRBV6-6 TRBD1 CASKIQGGRDQPQHF TGTGCCAGCAAGATCCAGGGGGGTAGAGATCAGCCCCAGCATTTT
16 . TRBJ1-5 TRBV21-1 . CASSKNRGRFFQPQHF TGTGCCAGCAGCAAAAACAGGGGGCGCTTTTTTCAGCCCCAGCATTTT
14 . TRBJ1-1 TRBV4-2 TRBD1 CASSLTGGHTEAFF TGTGCCAGCAGCTTAACAGGGGGCCACACTGAAGCTTTCTTT
12 . TRBJ2-3 TRBV11-3 . CASSLTTDTQYF TGTGCCAGCAGCTTGACTACAGATACGCAGTATTTT
13 . TRBJ2-5 TRBV7-3 . CASSLNAGETQYF TGTGCCAGCAGCTTAAACGCCGGGGAGACCCAGTACTTC
15 . TRBJ2-3 TRBV4-2 . CASSQVLALADTQYF TGTGCCAGCAGCCAAGTTTTAGCGCTCGCAGATACGCAGTATTTT
18 . TRBJ2-6 TRBV4-2 . CASSSPLGQPNGANVLTF TGTGCCAGCAGCTCCCCCCTAGGACAGCCTAATGGGGCCAACGTCCTGACTTTC
19 . TRBJ1-5 TRBV2 . CASSDSRDLTGGGNQPQHF TGTGCCAGCAGTGATAGCAGGGATTTGACCGGTGGGGGTAATCAGCCCCAGCATTTT
15 . TRBJ1-5 TRBV29-1 . CSVNRAEEGNQPQHF TGCAGCGTTAACAGGGCTGAGGAGGGCAATCAGCCCCAGCATTTT
14 . TRBJ2-3 TRBV19 TRBD1 CASRTGYSTDTQYF TGTGCCAGCAGGACAGGGTATAGCACAGATACGCAGTATTTT
14 . TRBJ2-1 TRBV29-1 TRBD1 CSVAAGTGDGEQFF TGCAGCGTCGCCGCCGGGACAGGGGATGGTGAGCAGTTCTTC
12 . TRBJ2-1 TRBV5-1 . CASSLEWHEQFF TGCGCCAGCAGCTTGGAATGGCATGAGCAGTTCTTC
16 few TRBJ2-2 TRBV5-6 TRBD2 CASSPPSGANTGELFF TGTGCCAGCAGCCCGCCTAGCGGGGCGAACACCGGGGAGCTGTTTTTT
15 . TRBJ2-2 TRBV7-3 TRBD1 CASSVGTGRTGELFF TGTGCCAGCAGCGTAGGGACAGGGAGGACCGGGGAGCTGTTTTTT
14 few TRBJ2-7 TRBV25-1 . CASMAGAPDYEQYF TGTGCCAGCATGGCAGGGGCGCCGGACTACGAGCAGTACTTC
16 few TRBJ1-3 TRBV5-8 . CASSLGRGYSGNTIYF TGTGCCAGCAGCTTGGGACGGGGGTACTCTGGAAACACCATATATTTT
14 . TRBJ2-5 TRBV11-2 TRBD1 CASSKTGPQETQYF TGTGCCAGCAGCAAGACAGGGCCTCAAGAGACCCAGTACTTC
15 . TRBJ1-1 TRBV5-4 . CASSLEAGVSTEAFF TGTGCCAGCAGCTTGGAAGCAGGGGTATCCACTGAAGCTTTCTTT
17 . TRBJ1-5 TRBV7-8 TRBD1 CASSALPTGFLDKPQHF TGTGCCAGCAGCGCCCTACCGACAGGGTTCCTCGATAAGCCCCAGCATTTT
17 . TRBJ2-4 TRBV7-2 . CASSLTRGNDAKNIQYF TGTGCCAGCAGCTTAACAAGGGGGAACGATGCCAAAAACATTCAGTACTTC
14 . TRBJ2-5 TRBV18 . CASSPIRAQETQYF TGTGCCAGCTCACCAATCCGGGCCCAAGAGACCCAGTACTTC
13 . TRBJ2-6 TRBV13 . CASSLAGANVLTF TGTGCCAGCAGCTTAGCCGGGGCCAACGTCCTGACTTTC
15 . TRBJ2-1 TRBV4-1 TRBD2 CASSQVAGVYNEQFF TGCGCCAGCAGCCAAGTAGCGGGGGTGTACAATGAGCAGTTCTTC
13 . TRBJ2-5 TRBV7-9 . CALESGRGETQYF TGTGCCCTTGAGTCGGGGAGAGGAGAGACCCAGTACTTC
14 few TRBJ1-4 TRBV5-8 . CASSLGRGKEKLFF TGTGCCAGCAGCTTGGGACGGGGGAAAGAAAAACTGTTTTTT
13 . TRBJ1-2 TRBV18 . CASSRDPIYGYTF TGTGCCAGCTCACGAGACCCAATCTATGGCTACACCTTC
16 . TRBJ2-7 TRBV7-2 TRBD2 CASSFIAGGLASEQYF TGTGCCAGCAGCTTTATAGCGGGGGGGCTGGCGTCCGAGCAGTACTTC
14 . TRBJ1-1 TRBV6-1 . CASSEGAKGAEAFF TGTGCCAGCAGTGAAGGAGCCAAGGGGGCTGAAGCTTTCTTT
15 . TRBJ1-2 TRBV5-1 TRBD1 CASSLRTGGSYGYTF TGCGCCAGCAGCTTGAGAACAGGGGGTTCCTATGGCTACACCTTC
14 . TRBJ1-5 TRBV28 . CASRRQVNHQPQHF TGTGCCAGCAGGCGACAGGTGAATCATCAGCCCCAGCATTTT
12 . TRBJ2-2 TRBV30 . CAWTRVTGELFF TGTGCCTGGACAAGGGTAACCGGGGAGCTGTTTTTT
14 . TRBJ1-5 TRBV6-5 TRBD1 CASSSGTGNQPQHF TGTGCCAGCAGTTCCGGGACAGGCAATCAGCCCCAGCATTTT
17 . TRBJ1-1 TRBV5-4 . CASSSIGQLAKFSEAFF TGTGCCAGCAGCTCAATCGGACAACTCGCAAAATTTAGTGAAGCTTTCTTT
12 . TRBJ2-4 TRBV14 . CASSLLPNIQYF TGTGCCAGCAGTCTACTACCAAACATTCAGTACTTC
12 . TRBJ1-1 TRBV25-1 . CASDLGGNEAFF TGTGCCAGCGATCTAGGGGGGAATGAAGCTTTCTTT
16 . TRBJ2-3 TRBV27 TRBD2 CASSARLAGTTDTQYF TGTGCCAGCAGTGCCCGACTAGCGGGGACCACAGATACGCAGTATTTT
14 . TRBJ2-5 TRBV13 TRBD1 CASRRTGQAETQYF TGTGCCAGCAGGCGGACAGGGCAGGCAGAGACCCAGTACTTC
14 . TRBJ2-5 TRBV4-2 . CASSQVHGQETQYF TGTGCCAGCAGCCAAGTCCACGGTCAAGAGACCCAGTACTTC
15 . TRBJ2-3 TRBV5-1 . CASSLDFQSTDTQYF TGCGCCAGCAGCTTGGATTTCCAGAGCACAGATACGCAGTATTTT
15 . TRBJ1-1 TRBV7-9 . CASSRWMLRNTEAFF TGTGCCAGCAGCAGGTGGATGTTACGAAACACTGAAGCTTTCTTT
17 few TRBJ2-5 TRBV15 TRBD2 CATSRETSGGFQETQYF TGTGCCACCAGCAGAGAAACTAGCGGGGGTTTCCAAGAGACCCAGTACTTC
14 . TRBJ1-1 TRBV18 . CASSLGGANTEAFF TGTGCCAGCTCACTCGGGGGAGCGAACACTGAAGCTTTCTTT